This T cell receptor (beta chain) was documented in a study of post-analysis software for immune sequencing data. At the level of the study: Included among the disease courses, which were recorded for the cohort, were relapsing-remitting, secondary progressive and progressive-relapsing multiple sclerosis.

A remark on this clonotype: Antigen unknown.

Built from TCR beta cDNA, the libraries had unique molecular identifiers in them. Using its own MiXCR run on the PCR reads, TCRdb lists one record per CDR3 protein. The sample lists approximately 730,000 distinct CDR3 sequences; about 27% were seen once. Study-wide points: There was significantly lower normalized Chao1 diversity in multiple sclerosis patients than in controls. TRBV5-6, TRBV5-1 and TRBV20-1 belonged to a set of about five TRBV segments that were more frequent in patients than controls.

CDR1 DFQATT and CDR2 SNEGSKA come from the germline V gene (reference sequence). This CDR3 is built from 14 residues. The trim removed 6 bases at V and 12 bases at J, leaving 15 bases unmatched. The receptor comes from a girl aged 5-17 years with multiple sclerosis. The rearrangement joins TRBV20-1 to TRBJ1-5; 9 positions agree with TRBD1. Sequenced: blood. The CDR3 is CSARPIKGDRVQHF. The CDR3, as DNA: TGCAGTGCCCGACCTATAAAGGGGGACAGGGTCCAGCATTTT.